This T cell receptor (beta chain) is drawn from a study of blood T cell repertoires in COVID-19. Whole-study context: The United States, Italy and Spain supplied acute and convalescent COVID-19 samples.

Original processing methods: Reference gene primer amplification gave nucleated cell count estimates. The method was immunoSEQ multiplex PCR; TCRdb's version includes in-frame clones alone and lacks a portion of them. The DNA was the basis for D and trimming; V, J and clone size are from that table. The sample records tens of thousands of clones, roughly 86% being singletons. This CDR3 has 13 residues. V was trimmed by 7 bases and J by 5 bases, leaving 12 bases between them. This clone was detected only once. The gene calls are TRBV12-3 or TRBV12-4 and TRBJ2-1; D is undetermined. Sequenced material: peripheral blood. The receptor comes from a man in his forties with active COVID-19. For the CDR3, the DNA is TGTGCCAGCATGGTTGGCTTCAACAATGAGCAGTTCTTC. This gives the protein CASMVGFNNEQFF.